This T cell receptor beta chain was profiled in a study of post-analysis software for immune sequencing data. Study-wide context: Clinical courses comprised relapsing-remitting, secondary progressive and progressive-relapsing multiple sclerosis. Findings of the study overall: The F measure placed samples prepared in the same batch into strongly shared clusters. Four to six TRBV segments appeared more often in patients than in controls, and TRBV5-6, TRBV5-1 and TRBV20-1 were among these. Among multiple sclerosis patients, normalized Chao1 diversity was significantly below that of controls.

V trimming: 4 bases; J trimming: 5 bases; junction bases outside the gene matches: 5. This CDR3 is 15 amino acids long. Germline loops: CDR1 SGHVS, CDR2 FQNEAQ. Remarks on this clonotype: Antigen specificity is unknown.

Built from TCR beta cDNA, the libraries had unique molecular identifiers in them. T cells, roughly 0.9 to 11 million of them, yielded about 500,000 cDNA molecules. MiXCR was run by TCRdb on the PCR reads, yielding one entry per CDR3 protein. The sample yields a few hundred thousand distinct CDR3 sequences, approximately 34% seen once. V gene TRBV7-8 combines with J gene TRBJ2-2; 9 bases align to TRBD1. Sequencing was carried out using blood. This clonotype was sampled from a girl aged 5-17 years with multiple sclerosis. The CDR3, as DNA: TGTGCCAGCAGCTCGGACAGGGGCTTGACCGGGGAGCTGTTTTTT. Translated, it gives CASSSDRGLTGELFF.